What follows are 27 T cell receptor beta chains derived from one specimen sequenced in a study of T cells after yellow fever vaccination. TCRdb independently ran MiXCR on the 5' RACE reads; one entry per CDR3 protein. Among 450,000 to 650,000 distinct CDR3 sequences listed, 21% were seen once. Sample: PBMCs, taken approximately 22 days after the first yellow fever vaccination. The source is a man aged 18 to 29 who received the YFV17D yellow fever vaccine.

This clonotype occurred a few times. V and J are TRBV28 and TRBJ2-3; 7 bases match TRBD1. The CDR3 contains 16 residues. Per the germline V gene, CDR1 is MDHEN and CDR2 is SYDVKM. With V trimmed by 6 bases and J by 3 bases, 12 bases remained unmatched. The CDR3 nucleotides read TGTGCCAGCAGACATCACTCACAACAGGGGACAGATACGCAGTATTTT. Translation: CASRHHSQQGTDTQYF.

This clonotype was observed at least ten times. The chain uses TRBV12-3 or TRBV12-4 and TRBJ1-1, with no clear D. Trimming shortened V by 3 bases and J by 4 bases, and 6 bases separated the two germline ends. The CDR3 is 12 amino acids. The DNA for the CDR3 is TGTGCCAGCAGTTTGGAGGCCACTGAAGCTTTCTTT. Residues: CASSLEATEAFF.

This clonotype was seen a handful of times. This chain joins TRBV6-2 or TRBV6-3 and TRBJ2-5, with 7 bases lining up with TRBD2. Germline lookup yields CDR1 MNHEY and CDR2 SVGEGT. Trimming at V came to 5 bases and at J to 3 bases, leaving 3 bases not matched to a gene. The CDR3 runs to 13 residues. CDR3 nucleotide sequence: TGTGCCAGCAGTCTACTAGCGAAAGAGACCCAGTACTTC. Amino acid sequence: CASSLLAKETQYF.

Only a few counts were recorded for this clonotype. The chain combines TRBV28 with TRBJ1-2, with a tentative D call TRBD1 (5 bases). V was pared by 6 bases and J by 4 bases, with 12 bases between. This CDR3 has 13 residues. Germline CDR1 is MDHEN and CDR2 is SYDVKM. The CDR3 loop is CASRPGPGYGYTF. CDR3 DNA: TGTGCCAGCAGGCCAGGGCCAGGCTATGGCTACACCTTC.

The sample holds a few counts of this clonotype. The gene calls are TRBV7-6 and TRBJ1-1, with D perhaps matching TRBD1 (6 bases). CDR1 SGHVS and CDR2 FNYEAQ come from the germline V gene. Trimming cost V 5 bases and J 4 bases, with 17 bases left between them. This CDR3 contains 15 residues. CDR3 amino acids: CASSTYRGGSTEAFF. The CDR3 DNA sequence: TGTGCCAGCAGCACATATAGGGGGGGTAGCACTGAAGCTTTCTTT.

This clonotype was detected many times. The chain joins TRBV30 to TRBJ2-7; D remains unclear. The CDR3 runs 12 residues. Germline lookup yields CDR1 GTSNPN and CDR2 SVGIG (reference sequence). V gave up 0 bases and J gave up 0 bases, with 3 bases separating them. CDR3 in DNA: TGTGCCTGGAGTGTCAGCTCCTACGAGCAGTACTTC. It is translated as CAWSVSSYEQYF.

This rearrangement joins TRBV5-4 to TRBJ2-3; TRBD1 aligns across 9 bases. The V gene's germline CDR1 is SGHNT and CDR2 YYREEE (reference sequence). The J segment lost 5 bases and the V segment lost 4 bases, leaving 11 bases of the junction unmatched. This CDR3 comprises 16 residues. Written as DNA, the CDR3 is TGTGCCAGCAGCAAAAAGACAGGGGGTTACGAAGATACGCAGTATTTT. Its translation is CASSKKTGGYEDTQYF. Full variable domain (missing parts from reference TRBV5-4 and TRBJ2-3): ETGVTQSPTHLIKTRGQQVTLRCSSQSGHNTVSWYQQALGQGPQFIFQYYREEENGRGNFPPRFSGLQFPNYSSELNVNALELDDSALYLCASSKKTGGYEDTQYFGPGTRLTVL.

The V and J genes are TRBV11-3 and TRBJ1-1; D may be TRBD1 (5 bases). There are 15 residues in the CDR3. Trimming left V 1 base short and J 1 base short, with 10 bases between. Germline V gene lookup returns CDR1 SGHNT and CDR2 YENEEA. The CDR3 is CASSLGGGGNTEAFF. The CDR3 nucleotides are TGTGCCAGCAGCTTAGGAGGCGGGGGGAACACTGAAGCTTTCTTT. Full variable domain (rest looked up from reference TRBV11-3 and TRBJ1-1): EAGVVQSPRYKIIEKKQPVAFWCNPISGHNTLYWYLQNLGQGPELLIRYENEEAVDDSQLPKDRFSAERLKGVDSTLKIQPAELGDSAVYLCASSLGGGGNTEAFFGQGTRLTVV.

V gene TRBV4-3 combines with J gene TRBJ2-2, with D perhaps TRBD1 or TRBD2 (7 bases each). Trimming left V 4 bases short and J 7 bases short, with 16 bases between. Germline CDR1 LGHNA, CDR2 YSLEER. The CDR3 loop spans 15 amino acids. This CDR3 is CASSRSGGGRGELFF. Here the CDR3 DNA reads TGCGCCAGCAGCCGCTCAGGGGGAGGGCGCGGGGAGCTGTTTTTT.

The chain joins TRBV6-1 to TRBJ2-7, with D unclear. V was shortened by 5 bases and J by 4 bases, with 18 bases between the two germline ends. Germline V CDR1 and CDR2: MNHNS, SASEGT. This CDR3 comprises 15 residues. Here the CDR3 reads CASSLFVTASYEQYV. In nucleotides, the CDR3 is TGTGCCAGCAGTCTGTTCGTGACGGCCTCTTACGAGCAGTACGTC.

CDR3 amino acids: CSVLKETQYF. CDR3 in DNA: TGCAGCGTGCTCAAAGAGACCCAGTACTTC. The chain carries TRBV29-1 and TRBJ2-5; D is undetermined. The germline V gene has CDR1 SQVTM and CDR2 ANQGSEA. The ends were cut back, 6 bases at V and 3 bases at J, with 5 bases in the middle. The CDR3 extends over 10 amino acids.

The chain couples TRBV7-3 to TRBJ2-7; D is possibly TRBD1 (6 bases). The germline V gene has CDR1 SGHTA and CDR2 FQGTGA. This CDR3 has 16 amino acids. Trimming stripped 5 bases from V and 1 base from J, with 18 bases between. CDR3: CASSVKQGFSSYEQYV. DNA for the CDR3: TGTGCCAGCAGCGTGAAACAGGGTTTTAGTTCCTACGAGCAGTACGTC.

This clonotype showed up just a few times. The chain recombines TRBV7-3 with TRBJ2-3; TRBD2 aligns across 8 bases. Germline V gene lookup returns CDR1 SGHTA and CDR2 FQGTGA. The V segment lost 8 bases and the J segment 5 bases; nucleotides outside the gene matches: 12. The CDR3 loop spans 15 amino acids. The CDR3, as DNA: TGTGCCAGCGCCCTCACGGGGGGGCTCGGAGATACGCAGTATTTT. It yields the protein CASALTGGLGDTQYF.

The V call is TRBV7-8, the J call TRBJ1-1, with D uncertain. CDR1 is SGHVS, CDR2 FQNEAQ, per germline. Trimming shortened V by 3 bases and J by 11 bases, and 10 bases separated the two germline ends. CDR3 size: 11 residues. CDR3 DNA: TGTGCCAGCAGCTTCGGGCAGAGGGCTTTCTTT. Its protein product is CASSFGQRAFF.

The chain has TRBV11-1 and TRBJ2-6; a weak D match, TRBD2 (7 bases). V lost 2 bases and J lost 2, with 10 bases in between. CDR3 length equals 16 residues. The germline gives CDR1 SGHAT, CDR2 FQDESV (reference sequence). CDR3 loop: CASSLWGGPGANVLTF. The CDR3 DNA sequence: TGTGCCAGCAGCTTATGGGGGGGGCCTGGGGCCAACGTCCTGACTTTC.

In DNA, the CDR3 is TGTGCCAGCAGCTTGATTCCGGGGAGTTCACCCCTCCACTTT. Encoded protein: CASSLIPGSSPLHF. V and J are TRBV5-5 and TRBJ1-6; D uncertain. The CDR3 extends over 14 amino acids. V was trimmed by 1 base and J by 9 bases, leaving 11 bases between them. CDR1 and CDR2 from the germline V gene are SGHKS and YYEKEE (reference sequence).

CDR3 bases: TGTGCCAGCCGTATGGGGGGCCCATCAGGCACTGAAGCTTTCTTT. It yields the protein CASRMGGPSGTEAFF. This chain uses TRBV28 with TRBJ1-1, with a tentative D call TRBD1 (6 bases). Trimming stripped 8 bases from V and 4 bases from J, with 20 bases between. The CDR3 runs to 15 residues. The germline gives CDR1 MDHEN, CDR2 SYDVKM.

This chain links TRBV9 with TRBJ2-3; tentatively, D is TRBD2 (6 bases). CDR3 size: 14 residues. V lost 7 bases and J 0 bases, leaving 12 bases between the germline ends. Germline CDR1 reads SGDLS; CDR2 reads YYNGEE. The DNA of the CDR3 is TGTGCCAGCCGCGGGGCGCTCAGCACAGATACGCAGTATTTT. Its translation is CASRGALSTDTQYF.

The chain carries TRBV4-1 and TRBJ2-1; D unclear. This CDR3 has 15 amino acids. V was clipped by 1 base and J by 3 bases, with 10 bases between them. Germline V gene data show CDR1 as MGHRA and CDR2 as YSYEKL. Here the CDR3 DNA reads TGCGCCAGCAGCCAAGGGGCCTTTAACTACAATGAGCAGTTCTTC. Translation gives CASSQGAFNYNEQFF.

This clonotype was detected many times. The V and J genes are TRBV5-1 and TRBJ2-7; the D gene is possibly TRBD1 (5 bases). This CDR3 comprises 14 residues. Germline loops: CDR1 SGHRS, CDR2 YFSETQ. Trimming took 0 bases from V and 5 from J, leaving 12 bases between them. The CDR3 region is CASSLGQGSHEQYF. CDR3 DNA: TGCGCCAGCAGCTTGGGTCAGGGATCACACGAGCAGTACTTC.

The rearrangement links TRBV5-1 to TRBJ1-2; 10 bases fit TRBD1. V lost 4 bases to trimming and J lost 8 bases; unmatched junction nucleotides: 5. Germline values: CDR1 SGHRS, CDR2 YFSETQ. This CDR3 contains 13 residues. CDR3 loop: CASSLGDRGGYTF. The CDR3 nucleotides are TGCGCCAGCAGCCTGGGGGACAGGGGAGGCTACACCTTC. The full variable domain, completed using reference TRBV5-1 and TRBJ1-2, is KAGVTQTPRYLIKTRGQQVTLSCSPISGHRSVSWYQQTPGQGLQFLFEYFSETQRNKGNFPGRFSGRQFSNSRSEMNVSTLELGDSALYLCASSLGDRGGYTFGSGTRLTVV.

The rearrangement links TRBV12-3 or TRBV12-4 to TRBJ1-1; no clear D gene. V lost 5 bases and J lost 5, with 15 bases in between. This CDR3 contains 14 residues. CDR3 sequence (DNA): TGTGCCAGCAGTCCGACGGGCGGTAGTACTGAAGCTTTCTTT. Its protein product is CASSPTGGSTEAFF.

This clonotype came up a few times. The V call is TRBV12-3 or TRBV12-4, the J call TRBJ1-4; weak D call: TRBD1 (5 bases). The CDR3 spans 12 residues. Trimming removed 6 bases from V and 10 bases from J, with 12 bases in between. The CDR3 here is CASRQDDGKLFF. CDR3 DNA sequence: TGTGCCAGCAGACAGGACGATGGAAAACTGTTTTTT.

The chain recombines TRBV5-4 with TRBJ1-2, with 10 bases that match TRBD1. The CDR3 covers 16 residues. J gave up 3 bases and V 0 bases, and 5 bases lay outside the gene matches. CDR1 and CDR2 (germline): SGHNT, YYREEE (reference sequence). CDR3 coding DNA: TGTGCCAGCAGCTTGGGGCGACAGGGGGCGGACTATGGCTACACCTTC. It encodes CASSLGRQGADYGYTF. The full variable domain, its missing parts supplied by reference TRBV5-4 and TRBJ1-2, is ETGVTQSPTHLIKTRGQQVTLRCSSQSGHNTVSWYQQALGQGPQFIFQYYREEENGRGNFPPRFSGLQFPNYSSELNVNALELDDSALYLCASSLGRQGADYGYTFGSGTRLTVV.

In its sample, this clonotype was seen a few times. The chain couples TRBV6-1 to TRBJ2-2, with 9 bases identical to TRBD1. V lost 4 bases and J lost 3; bases outside the gene matches: 6. Germline V gene data show CDR1 as MNHNS and CDR2 as SASEGT. The CDR3 length is 16 residues. The CDR3 sequence: CASSVQGALDTGELFF. CDR3 DNA sequence: TGTGCCAGCAGTGTACAGGGGGCGTTGGACACCGGGGAGCTGTTTTTT.

In this sample, this clonotype turned up a few times. V usage is TRBV12-3 or TRBV12-4 and J usage is TRBJ1-2; D call uncertain. CDR3 length: 15 amino acids. Trimming took off 8 bases at V and 2 bases at J, with 18 bases between the two ends. This CDR3 reads CASSRMVVENYGYTF. The CDR3 DNA reads TGTGCCAGCTCCCGGATGGTTGTAGAGAACTATGGCTACACCTTC.

The table lists this clonotype with a few counts. The V call is TRBV7-9, the J call TRBJ2-3, with TRBD1 matching over 7 bases. CDR1 SEHNR and CDR2 FQNEAQ come from the germline V gene (reference sequence). The CDR3 runs to 15 residues. J gave up 3 bases and V 7 bases, and 10 bases lay outside the gene matches. In DNA form, the CDR3 reads TGTGCCAGCACCCTGACAGGGCCAGGAACAGATACGCAGTATTTT. It specifies CASTLTGPGTDTQYF.